The rows below give T cell receptor beta chains drawn from one sample of a study of shared clonotypes between healthy human individuals. The assay was immunoSEQ multiplex PCR, and TCRdb's table has in-frame clones only and misses some. The data show 800,000 to 950,000 clones, with approximately 97% seen just once and less than 0.3% held by the top ten. The specimen was naive CD8+ T cells sorted from blood. All receptors derive from a man aged 30-40 years in good health. Each CDR3 is given with its conserved first and last residue. A D gene is named only where the DNA matches it firmly. For some rows the clone size is stated as once, few or many, or as a class when expanded; others skip it.

v_call	d_call	clone_size	j_call	cdr3_nt	cdr3_aa
TRBV23-1	TRBD1	once	TRBJ2-7	TGCGCCAGCAGTCGACAGGGAAACTACGAGCAGTACTTC	CASSRQGNYEQYF
TRBV7-9	TRBD1	.	TRBJ1-5	TGTGCCAGCAGCTCGGCGTCCGGGACAGGGCGGTTTAGCAATCAGCCCCAGCATTTT	CASSSASGTGRFSNQPQHF
TRBV6-5	TRBD1	once	TRBJ2-5	TGTGCCAGCAGTCTCCGGGACAGTTATGTTGAGACCCAGTACTTC	CASSLRDSYVETQYF
TRBV7-2	.	.	TRBJ2-2	TGTGCCAGCAGACCTAGCAACACCGGGGAGCTGTTTTTT	CASRPSNTGELFF
TRBV9	.	.	TRBJ1-1	TGTGCCAGCAGCGTAGTTAGGGAGAGCACTGAAGCTTTCTTT	CASSVVRESTEAFF
TRBV14	TRBD2	.	TRBJ2-1	TGTGCCAGCAGCCTAGCGGGCGGTTACAATGAGCAGTTCTTC	CASSLAGGYNEQFF
TRBV5-5	.	.	TRBJ1-1	TGTGCCAGCAGCTTTGGGACCCCCGGGGGCACTGAAGCTTTCTTT	CASSFGTPGGTEAFF
TRBV29-1	.	.	TRBJ2-2	TGCAGCGTTCACTGGCGCAGGGACACCGGGGAGCTGTTTTTT	CSVHWRRDTGELFF
TRBV27	TRBD2	.	TRBJ2-7	TGTGCCAGCAGTGGGACTAGCGGGGGCCTCCGCTCCTACGAGCAGTACTTC	CASSGTSGGLRSYEQYF
TRBV4-1	TRBD2	.	TRBJ2-1	TGCGCCAGCAGCCAAGAGGGGACTAGCGGGTTGAAAGAGCAGTTCTTC	CASSQEGTSGLKEQFF
TRBV11-2	TRBD1	.	TRBJ2-5	TGTGCCAGCAGCTCCGGGGACAGGGGTTCGTCCGAGACCCAGTACTTC	CASSSGDRGSSETQYF
TRBV5-1	.	.	TRBJ2-1	TGCGCCAGCAGTCTTATCGGAACTCCTCACAATGAGCAGTTCTTC	CASSLIGTPHNEQFF
TRBV11-2	.	.	TRBJ2-7	TGTGCCAGCAGCCCGCAGGGGTGGGTCTTAACTTCTGGAGCCTACGAGCAGTACTTC	CASSPQGWVLTSGAYEQYF
TRBV28	.	.	TRBJ2-2	TGTGCCAGCAGAGTCCGAGTAGGGGTTCGGGAGGAGCTGTTTTTT	CASRVRVGVREELFF
TRBV2	TRBD1	.	TRBJ1-2	TGTGCCAGCATGAATTATGCCGGGACAGGCTATGGCTACACCTTC	CASMNYAGTGYGYTF
TRBV2	TRBD1	.	TRBJ1-5	TGTGCCAGCAGTGAAGCGCTTCTGGGCAGGGGGGCTCCTAATCAGCCCCAGCATTTT	CASSEALLGRGAPNQPQHF
TRBV2	.	.	TRBJ2-3	TGTGCCAGCAACCTAGGGGTAGATACGCAGTATTTT	CASNLGVDTQYF
TRBV29-1	TRBD2	.	TRBJ2-7	TGCAGCGTTCAGAGCGGGAGGACCTACGAGCAGTACTTC	CSVQSGRTYEQYF
TRBV29-1	.	.	TRBJ2-7	TGCAGCGTTGAAGATCGAGGCAGGGAAAGCTACGAGCAGTACTTC	CSVEDRGRESYEQYF
TRBV4-1	.	.	TRBJ2-1	TGCGCCAGCAGCGTCACCTTGACAGGAGTCAATGAGCAGTTCTTC	CASSVTLTGVNEQFF
TRBV7-8	.	once	TRBJ1-4	TGTGCCAGCAGCTTAAGGGTGACGATCCTTGCAACTAATGAAAAACTGTTTTTT	CASSLRVTILATNEKLFF
TRBV6-6	TRBD2	.	TRBJ2-3	TGTGCCAGCAGCTCTACGGGACTAGGGGTGTATTTT	CASSSTGLGVYF
TRBV19	.	.	TRBJ2-1	TGTGCCAGTACCCCGACTAGTTCCCATGAGCAGTTCTTC	CASTPTSSHEQFF
TRBV28	TRBD1	.	TRBJ2-5	TGTGCCGCACAGAGTATGGACAGGACAATCCAAGAGACCCAGTACTTC	CAAQSMDRTIQETQYF
TRBV2	.	.	TRBJ2-5	TGTGCCAGCAGTAGCCCGGCAGCGGAGACCCAGTACTTC	CASSSPAAETQYF
TRBV6-6	TRBD1	.	TRBJ2-1	TGTGCCAGCACGCAGGGGGCGGTGAATGAGCAGTTCTTC	CASTQGAVNEQFF
TRBV11-2	.	.	TRBJ2-1	TGTGCCAGCAGCTCTTGGACAGCCAATAACAATGAGCAGTTCTTC	CASSSWTANNNEQFF
TRBV14	TRBD2	.	TRBJ2-7	TGTGCCAGCAGCCAGGAAAAACTAGCGGGAGGGCCAGGGTTCGAGCAGTACTTC	CASSQEKLAGGPGFEQYF
TRBV4-1	TRBD1	.	TRBJ2-7	TGCGCCAGCAGCCAAGCCTCCGGGACAGGGATCTACGAGCAGTACTTC	CASSQASGTGIYEQYF
TRBV6-6	TRBD1	.	TRBJ1-5	TGTGCCAGCAGTTCCACAGGGGTTCAGCCCCAGCATTTT	CASSSTGVQPQHF
TRBV7-9	TRBD2	.	TRBJ2-1	TGTGCCAGCAGACATGCGGCTAGCGGGAGTGGGTACAATGAGCAGTTCTTC	CASRHAASGSGYNEQFF
TRBV27	TRBD1	.	TRBJ1-1	TGTGCCAGCCTGGGACAGGGATTCATGAACACTGAAGCTTTCTTT	CASLGQGFMNTEAFF
TRBV4-1	TRBD2	.	TRBJ2-1	TGCGCCAGCAGCCTCAGGTTAGCGGGAGGGCCTAATGAGCAGTTCTTC	CASSLRLAGGPNEQFF
TRBV12-2	.	.	TRBJ2-5	TGTGCAAGTCGGCGGTTTTACGTGACCCAGGACGTGGAGACCCAGTACTTC	CASRRFYVTQDVETQYF
TRBV7-9	TRBD1	.	TRBJ1-3	TGTGCCGGGCTGAGGACAGGCCGCTCTGGAAACACCATATATTTT	CAGLRTGRSGNTIYF